This T cell receptor beta chain is drawn from a study of identical twins. Study-wide results and limits: Insertions ran lower in abundant cord blood beta clonotypes, though not in memory repertoires. There is a chance that invariant MAIT and iNKT cells partially muddied zero-insertion analyses.

Deletions cut 5 bases from V and 3 bases from J, with 10 bases between. The CDR3 length is 13 residues. This clonotype was seen repeatedly, ten times or more. Its antigen is unidentified. Addition of a universal primer site occurred through template switching, and cDNA carried unique molecular identifiers. TCRdb re-called the 5' RACE reads through MiXCR, storing one row per CDR3 protein. There are hundreds of thousands of distinct CDR3 sequences in the sample; over 9% occur only once, and about 7% lies in the top ten. These data also formed part of another study, on yellow fever vaccine responses in identical twins. This second report adds: Reports say the vaccine T cell response in twins looked partly convergent and partly personalized.

The rearrangement links TRBV12-3 or TRBV12-4 to TRBJ1-1; tentatively, D is TRBD1 (5 bases). The clonotype comes from a young woman in good health. The source material was CD8+ T cells sorted from blood. The CDR3 region has the DNA TGTGCCAGCAGTCCCGGGGCTCACACTGAAGCTTTCTTT. Translation gives CASSPGAHTEAFF.